These T cell receptor beta chains were read from a single sample in a study of beta chain features in type 1 diabetes. Only in-frame clones appear in the TCRdb table, and some are missing; sequencing was by immunoSEQ multiplex PCR. The sample has some 140,000 clones; roughly 10% are singletons. The sample consisted of central memory CD4+ T cells from blood. All receptors come from a man aged 25-45 years with type 1 diabetes. The CDR3 runs from the conserved cysteine through the conserved F or W. D genes are given only for firm matches. Where a row states a size, it is once, few, many or the class of an expanded clone; other rows omit it.

TGTGCCAGCAGCCTACTGGGACAGGGGTATCATGAGCAGTTCTTC | CASSLLGQGYHEQFF | TRBV28 | - | TRBJ2-1 | TRBD1
TGTGCCAGCAGGGAGGAAGGGTCTTACGAGCAGTACTTC | CASREEGSYEQYF | TRBV6-4 | - | TRBJ2-7 | -
TGTGCCTGCGGCGCGAAAGGCACAGATACGCAGTATTTT | CACGAKGTDTQYF | TRBV27 | - | TRBJ2-3 | -
TGCGCCAGCACAATTTATAAGGGCGGGGGGGACACCTACAATGAGCAGTTCTTC | CASTIYKGGGDTYNEQFF | TRBV4-1 | few | TRBJ2-1 | TRBD2
TGTGCCAGCAGTGTGACAGGGGGCTACGATCGAAAAGCTTTCTTT | CASSVTGGYDRKAFF | TRBV5-6 | few | TRBJ1-1 | TRBD1
TGTGCCAGCGGGTACGGGGACAGGGGTGGCTACACCTTC | CASGYGDRGGYTF | TRBV6-5 | - | TRBJ1-2 | TRBD1
TGTGCCAGCAGTTTTCTCTACAATGAGCAGTTCTTC | CASSFLYNEQFF | TRBV28 | - | TRBJ2-1 | -
TGTGCCAGCAGCCTAGACGGTGAGCAGTTCTTC | CASSLDGEQFF | TRBV7-2 | - | TRBJ2-1 | -
TGTGCCAGCAGCTTAGTCCCGCAGGGGGAACACGAGCAGTACTTC | CASSLVPQGEHEQYF | TRBV11-2 | - | TRBJ2-7 | TRBD1
TGTGCCAGTAGTAGGTTCGGTAACTATGGCTACACCTTC | CASSRFGNYGYTF | TRBV19 | - | TRBJ1-2 | -
TGTGCCAGCAGCTTGTATGGGGACACGGAGCGGTACTTC | CASSLYGDTERYF | TRBV5-4 | many | TRBJ2-4 | -
TGTGCCAGCAGCTTAGCGGGGGGATGGGCCAAAAACATTCAGTACTTC | CASSLAGGWAKNIQYF | TRBV5-6 | few | TRBJ2-4 | TRBD2
TGTGCCAGCTCCATACGACAGGGGGAAACCTACGAGCAGTACTTC | CASSIRQGETYEQYF | TRBV6-5 | - | TRBJ2-7 | TRBD1
TGCGCCAGCAGCATCTCTACAGGGACGGAGACCCAGTACTTC | CASSISTGTETQYF | TRBV5-1 | - | TRBJ2-5 | -
TGTGCCAGCAGCTCATACACCCAAGAGACCCAGTACTTC | CASSSYTQETQYF | TRBV7-6 | - | TRBJ2-5 | -
TGTGCCATCTCTCGGACAGGGAATGGAGACGGGGAGCTGTTTTTT | CAISRTGNGDGELFF | TRBV10-3 | few | TRBJ2-2 | TRBD1
TGCGCCAGCAGCCTGCAGGGCGCCCCCACAGATACGCAGTATTTT | CASSLQGAPTDTQYF | TRBV5-1 | - | TRBJ2-3 | -
TGTGCCACCGAAAGTAGTTCTAGCACAGATACGCAGTATTTT | CATESSSSTDTQYF | TRBV15 | - | TRBJ2-3 | -
TGTGCCAGCAGCGAAACGGTGAACACTGAAGCTTTCTTT | CASSETVNTEAFF | TRBV9 | few | TRBJ1-1 | -
TGTGCCAGCAGCGTAGGCACTAGCGGCGGGAGAGGCCAGTACTTC | CASSVGTSGGRGQYF | TRBV9 | few | TRBJ2-5 | TRBD2
TGTGCCAGCAGCACTAGCGGGGGGAGCAGGGGTACGCAGTATTTT | CASSTSGGSRGTQYF | TRBV7-8 | - | TRBJ2-3 | TRBD2
TGTGCCGTACATTCGCCCGGGACACCTCACACTGAAGCTTTCTTT | CAVHSPGTPHTEAFF | TRBV10-3 | few | TRBJ1-1 | -
TGTGCCAGCAGCTTAGGAGGGGACAATTCACCCCTCCACTTT | CASSLGGDNSPLHF | TRBV7-3 | - | TRBJ1-6 | -
TGTGCCAGCAGCTTAGCGGAGAGAGATACGCAGTATTTT | CASSLAERDTQYF | TRBV7-9 | many | TRBJ2-3 | -
TGTGCCAGTACATCCCAAACGGGGAGGGCAGATACGCAGTATTTT | CASTSQTGRADTQYF | TRBV19 | - | TRBJ2-3 | TRBD2
TGTGCCAGCAGCTCAGGACAGGGCACGGCGTCTAATGAAAAACTGTTTTTT | CASSSGQGTASNEKLFF | TRBV13 | few | TRBJ1-4 | TRBD1
TGTGCCAGCAGCCTGGAGGAGCATCAGCCCCAGCATTTT | CASSLEEHQPQHF | TRBV6-1 | few | TRBJ1-5 | -
TGTGCCAGCAGCGACGATCGGGGGGCGGGAGAAAAACTGTTTTTT | CASSDDRGAGEKLFF | TRBV9 | few | TRBJ1-4 | -
TGCGCCAGCAGCTTGGGCAGGGTCATGAACACTGAAGCTTTCTTT | CASSLGRVMNTEAFF | TRBV5-1 | - | TRBJ1-1 | -
TGTGCCAGCAGCATGACAGGGTTCAGCACCGGGGAGCTGTTTTTT | CASSMTGFSTGELFF | TRBV5-6 | few | TRBJ2-2 | TRBD1
TGTGCCAGCAGCTTGTGGGCAGGGGGACCCTACGAGCAGTACTTC | CASSLWAGGPYEQYF | TRBV5-5 | few | TRBJ2-7 | TRBD1
TGTGCCTGGAGTGCAGGGTCAGGGATACGACAGCCCCAGCATTTT | CAWSAGSGIRQPQHF | TRBV30 | few | TRBJ1-5 | -
TGTGCCAGCTCAATTCCGGGTCCGGGGTATGGCTACACCTTC | CASSIPGPGYGYTF | TRBV6-6 | - | TRBJ1-2 | -
TGTGCCAGCAGTTACGCGGGGGAACCCTCCTACGAGCAGTACTTC | CASSYAGEPSYEQYF | TRBV6-5 | once | TRBJ2-7 | TRBD2
TGTGCCAGCAGCCGACAATTGGCTAATGAAAAACTGTTTTTT | CASSRQLANEKLFF | TRBV7-9 | few | TRBJ1-4 | -
TGTGCCAGCAGCAAAGGTGTTGGCAGGCACAATGAGCAGTTCTTC | CASSKGVGRHNEQFF | TRBV21-1 | few | TRBJ2-1 | -
TGTGCCAGCAGCGTAGGGGACAGGGGCACCGGGGAGCTGTTTTTT | CASSVGDRGTGELFF | TRBV9 | - | TRBJ2-2 | TRBD1
TGTGCCAGCAGCCTCAATCCCCCCGGGACATCACCCTACGAGCAGTACTTC | CASSLNPPGTSPYEQYF | TRBV7-2 | - | TRBJ2-7 | -
TGTGCCATCAGGAGCGAGGAAGAGACCCAGTACTTC | CAIRSEEETQYF | TRBV6-6 | few | TRBJ2-5 | -
TGTGCCAGCAGTTCGCAGGGGCCTAACACCGGGGAGCTGTTTTTT | CASSSQGPNTGELFF | TRBV27 | - | TRBJ2-2 | -
TGCAGCGTTCGCGCCGGGGCAGGGGGCAAATCAACTAATGAAAAACTGTTTTTT | CSVRAGAGGKSTNEKLFF | TRBV29-1 | few | TRBJ1-4 | TRBD1
TGTGCCAGCAGCTTAAGTCCCACAGGGCACTACAATGAGCAGTTCTTC | CASSLSPTGHYNEQFF | TRBV7-6 | - | TRBJ2-1 | -
TGTGCCAGCAGCTTGGCGGTCAGGGTGAACACTGAAGCTTTCTTT | CASSLAVRVNTEAFF | TRBV5-6 | - | TRBJ1-1 | -
TGCGCCAGCAGGAGGGAACGGTCTGGCAATGAGCAGTTCTTC | CASRRERSGNEQFF | TRBV5-1 | - | TRBJ2-1 | -
TGTGCCTGGAGTGTACGTCGCCCGGAGGTACCCCTCCACTTT | CAWSVRRPEVPLHF | TRBV30 | - | TRBJ1-6 | -
TGCGCCAGCAGCTTGGTAGTTGGGGCCAACGTCCTGACTTTC | CASSLVVGANVLTF | TRBV5-1 | many | TRBJ2-6 | -
TGTGCCTGGAGCCGAGACACTGAAGCTTTCTTT | CAWSRDTEAFF | TRBV30 | few | TRBJ1-1 | -